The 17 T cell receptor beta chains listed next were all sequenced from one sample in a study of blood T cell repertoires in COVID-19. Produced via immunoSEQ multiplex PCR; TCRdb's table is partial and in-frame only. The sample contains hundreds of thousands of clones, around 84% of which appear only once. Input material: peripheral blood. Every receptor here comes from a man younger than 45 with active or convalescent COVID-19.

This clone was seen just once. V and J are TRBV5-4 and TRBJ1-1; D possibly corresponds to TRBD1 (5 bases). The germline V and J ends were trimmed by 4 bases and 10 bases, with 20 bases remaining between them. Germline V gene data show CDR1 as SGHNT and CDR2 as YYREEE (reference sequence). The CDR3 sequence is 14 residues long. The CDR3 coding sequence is TGTGCCAGCAGCCCGGGAGGGCAGGGCGGGCGAGCTTTCTTT. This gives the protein CASSPGGQGGRAFF. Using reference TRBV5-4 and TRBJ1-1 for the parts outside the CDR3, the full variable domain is ETGVTQSPTHLIKTRGQQVTLRCSSQSGHNTVSWYQQALGQGPQFIFQYYREEENGRGNFPPRFSGLQFPNYSSELNVNALELDDSALYLCASSPGGQGGRAFFGQGTRLTVV.

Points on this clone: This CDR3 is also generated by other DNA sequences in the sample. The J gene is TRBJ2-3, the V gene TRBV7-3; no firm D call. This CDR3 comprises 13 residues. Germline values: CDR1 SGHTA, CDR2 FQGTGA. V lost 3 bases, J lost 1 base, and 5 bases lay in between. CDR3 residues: CASSFRGTDTQYF. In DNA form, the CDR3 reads TGTGCCAGCAGCTTTCGTGGCACAGATACGCAGTATTTT.

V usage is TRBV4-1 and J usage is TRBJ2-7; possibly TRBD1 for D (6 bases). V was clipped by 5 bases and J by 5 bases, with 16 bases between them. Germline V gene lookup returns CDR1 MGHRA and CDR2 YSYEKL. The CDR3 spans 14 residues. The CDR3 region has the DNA TGCGCCAGCAGCACACAGGGAGTGAGCGACGAGCAGTACTTC. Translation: CASSTQGVSDEQYF.

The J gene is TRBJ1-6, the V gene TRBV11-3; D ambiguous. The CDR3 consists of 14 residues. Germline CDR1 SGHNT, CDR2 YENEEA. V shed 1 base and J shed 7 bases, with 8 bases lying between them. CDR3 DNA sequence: TGTGCCAGCAGCTTAGGAGGCTGGAATTCACCCCTCCACTTT. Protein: CASSLGGWNSPLHF.

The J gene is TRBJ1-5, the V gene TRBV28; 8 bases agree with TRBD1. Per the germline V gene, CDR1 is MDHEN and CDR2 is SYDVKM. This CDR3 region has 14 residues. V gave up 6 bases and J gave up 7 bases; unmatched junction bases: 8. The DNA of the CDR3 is TGTGCCAGCAGGGGAGGGACAGGAGGCCAGCCCCAGCATTTT. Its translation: CASRGGTGGQPQHF.

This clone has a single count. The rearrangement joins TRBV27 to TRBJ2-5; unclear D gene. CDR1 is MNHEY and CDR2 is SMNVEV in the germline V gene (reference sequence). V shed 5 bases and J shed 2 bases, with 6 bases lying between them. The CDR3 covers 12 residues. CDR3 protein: CASSRGQETQYF. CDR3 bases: TGTGCCAGCAGTAGAGGACAAGAGACCCAGTACTTC.

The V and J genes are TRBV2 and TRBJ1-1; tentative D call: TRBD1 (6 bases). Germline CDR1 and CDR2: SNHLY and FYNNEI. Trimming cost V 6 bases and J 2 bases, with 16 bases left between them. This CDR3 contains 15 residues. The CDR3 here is CASRFLWGGNTEAFF. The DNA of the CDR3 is TGTGCCAGCAGGTTCCTCTGGGGGGGCAACACTGAAGCTTTCTTT.

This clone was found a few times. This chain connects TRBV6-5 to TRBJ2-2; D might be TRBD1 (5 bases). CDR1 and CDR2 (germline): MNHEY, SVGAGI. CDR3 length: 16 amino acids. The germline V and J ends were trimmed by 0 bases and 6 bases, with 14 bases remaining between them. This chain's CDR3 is CASSYSNQGYSGELFF. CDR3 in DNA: TGTGCCAGCAGTTACTCGAACCAGGGTTATTCCGGGGAGCTGTTTTTT.

The CDR3 loop is CASSFGRADEQYF. The CDR3 DNA follows: TGTGCCAGTAGTTTCGGGAGGGCCGACGAGCAGTACTTC. The gene calls are TRBV19 and TRBJ2-7; 8 bases align to TRBD2. V lost 5 bases, J lost 5 bases, and 5 bases stayed unmatched. The CDR3 contains 13 residues. Germline lookup yields CDR1 LNHDA and CDR2 SQIVND (reference sequence).

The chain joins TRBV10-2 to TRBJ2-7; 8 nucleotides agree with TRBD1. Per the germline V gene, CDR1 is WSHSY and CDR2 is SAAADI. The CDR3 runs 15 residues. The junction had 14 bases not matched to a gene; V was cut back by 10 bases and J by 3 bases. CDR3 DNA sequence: TGCGCCACCGGACAGGGTAAGATGATAATCTACGAGCAGTACTTC. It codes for CATGQGKMIIYEQYF.

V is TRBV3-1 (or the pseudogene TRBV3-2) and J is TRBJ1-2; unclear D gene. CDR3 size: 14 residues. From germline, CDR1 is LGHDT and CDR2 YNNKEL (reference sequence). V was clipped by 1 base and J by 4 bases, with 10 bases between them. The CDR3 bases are TGTGCCAGCAGCCAAGCACAGAGGGCCTATGGCTACACCTTC. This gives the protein CASSQAQRAYGYTF.

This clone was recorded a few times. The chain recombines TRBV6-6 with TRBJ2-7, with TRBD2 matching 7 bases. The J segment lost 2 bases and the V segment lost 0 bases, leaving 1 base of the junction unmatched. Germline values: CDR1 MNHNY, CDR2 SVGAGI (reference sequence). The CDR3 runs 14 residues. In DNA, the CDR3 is TGTGCCAGCAGTTACTCAGGGAGGGCCTACGAGCAGTACTTC. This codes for CASSYSGRAYEQYF.

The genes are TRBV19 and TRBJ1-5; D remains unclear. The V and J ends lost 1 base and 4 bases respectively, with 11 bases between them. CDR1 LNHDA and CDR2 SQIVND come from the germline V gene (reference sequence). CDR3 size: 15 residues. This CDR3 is CASSIGAGINQPQHF. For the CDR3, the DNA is TGTGCCAGTAGTATAGGTGCGGGGATTAATCAGCCCCAGCATTTT.

The CDR3 DNA is TGTGCCAGCAGCGACAGGGTCTTGCAGTACTTC. Translating it yields CASSDRVLQYF. V and J are TRBV6-2 or TRBV6-3 and TRBJ2-7; 7 nucleotides align to TRBD1. The V segment lost 6 bases and the J segment 9 bases; nucleotides outside the gene matches: 5. The germline CDR1 and CDR2 sequences are MNHEY and SVGEGT. The CDR3 has 11 residues.

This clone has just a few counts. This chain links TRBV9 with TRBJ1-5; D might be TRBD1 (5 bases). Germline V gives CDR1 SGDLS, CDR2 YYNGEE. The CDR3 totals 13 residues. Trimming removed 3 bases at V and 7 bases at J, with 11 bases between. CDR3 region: CASSEGMGQPQHF. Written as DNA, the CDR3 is TGTGCCAGCAGCGAGGGGATGGGCCAGCCCCAGCATTTT. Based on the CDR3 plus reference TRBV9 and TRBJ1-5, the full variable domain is DSGVTQTPKHLITATGQRVTLRCSPRSGDLSVYWYQQSLDQGLQFLIQYYNGEERAKGNILERFSAQQFPDLHSELNLSSLELGDSALYFCASSEGMGQPQHFGDGTRLSIL.

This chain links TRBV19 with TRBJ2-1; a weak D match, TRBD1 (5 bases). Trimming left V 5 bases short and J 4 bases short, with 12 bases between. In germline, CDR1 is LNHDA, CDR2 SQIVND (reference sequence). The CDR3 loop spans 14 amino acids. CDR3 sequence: CASSFQGSYNEQFF. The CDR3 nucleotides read TGTGCCAGTAGTTTCCAGGGTTCATACAATGAGCAGTTCTTC.

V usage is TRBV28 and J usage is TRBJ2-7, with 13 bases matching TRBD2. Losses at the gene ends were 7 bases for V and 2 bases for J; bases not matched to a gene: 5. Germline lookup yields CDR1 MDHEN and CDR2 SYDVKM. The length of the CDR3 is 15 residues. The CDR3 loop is CASTLGTSGAYEQYF. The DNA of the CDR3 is TGTGCCAGCACCCTCGGGACTAGCGGGGCCTACGAGCAGTACTTC. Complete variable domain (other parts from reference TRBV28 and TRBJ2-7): DVKVTQSSRYLVKRTGEKVFLECVQDMDHENMFWYRQDPGLGLRLIYFSYDVKMKEKGDIPEGYSVSREKKERFSLILESASTNQTSMYLCASTLGTSGAYEQYFGPGTRLTVT.